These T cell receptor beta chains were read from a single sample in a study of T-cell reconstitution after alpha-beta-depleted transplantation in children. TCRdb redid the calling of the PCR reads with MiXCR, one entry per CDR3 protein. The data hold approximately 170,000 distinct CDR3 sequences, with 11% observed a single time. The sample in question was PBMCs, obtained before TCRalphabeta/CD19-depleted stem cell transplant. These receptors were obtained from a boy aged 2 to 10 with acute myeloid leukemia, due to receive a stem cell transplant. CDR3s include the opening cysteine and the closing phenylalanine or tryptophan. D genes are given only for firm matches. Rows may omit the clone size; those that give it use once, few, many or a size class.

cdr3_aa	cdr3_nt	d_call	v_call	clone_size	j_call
CASSLMNGYNEQFF	TGTGCCAGCAGCTTAATGAACGGCTACAATGAGCAGTTCTTC	.	TRBV7-2	many	TRBJ2-1
CASSLGGTSGQGLNF	TGCGCCAGCAGCTTGGGGGGGACCTCAGGACAGGGTCTCAACTTC	TRBD1	TRBV5-1	many	TRBJ2-4
CAISEGRTVADTQYF	TGTGCCATCAGTGAAGGGCGCACGGTCGCAGATACGCAGTATTTT	.	TRBV10-3	many	TRBJ2-3
CASSPPSGTSGSGDQYF	TGTGCCAGCTCACCACCGTCCGGGACTAGCGGAAGTGGGGACCAGTACTTC	TRBD2	TRBV18	few	TRBJ2-5
CASSTRTGGKEKLFF	TGTGCCAGCAGCACCCGGACAGGGGGGAAGGAAAAACTGTTTTTT	TRBD1	TRBV7-2	many	TRBJ1-4
CATSDHKQGAGTDTQYF	TGTGCCACCAGTGATCATAAACAGGGGGCCGGCACAGATACGCAGTATTTT	TRBD1	TRBV24-1	many	TRBJ2-3
CASSPSPYNEQFF	TGTGCCAGCAGTCCCAGCCCCTACAATGAGCAGTTCTTC	.	TRBV6-1	many	TRBJ2-1
CASRLAVTDTQYF	TGTGCCAGCAGACTAGCCGTTACTGATACGCAGTATTTT	.	TRBV7-2	many	TRBJ2-3
CSAERQGGNEQFF	TGCAGTGCTGAGAGGCAGGGGGGAAATGAGCAGTTCTTC	.	TRBV20-1	many	TRBJ2-1
CASSLVAQSYGADTQYF	TGCGCCAGCAGCTTGGTGGCGCAGTCCTATGGGGCAGATACGCAGTATTTT	.	TRBV5-1	many	TRBJ2-3
CASSHRTWTSGRAYEQFF	TGTGCCAGCAGCCACCGGACTTGGACTAGCGGGAGGGCTTATGAGCAGTTCTTC	TRBD2	TRBV5-6	few	TRBJ2-1
CASSWVGSSYEQYF	TGCGCCAGCAGCTGGGTGGGGTCCTCCTACGAGCAGTACTTC	.	TRBV5-1	many	TRBJ2-7
CASSWHPTGGGEKLFF	TGTGCCAGCAGTTGGCACCCGACAGGGGGTGGCGAAAAACTGTTTTTT	TRBD1	TRBV6-5	many	TRBJ1-4
CASSRGGNTGELFF	TGTGCCAGCAGCCGGGGGGGGAACACCGGGGAGCTGTTTTTT	TRBD2	TRBV7-2	many	TRBJ2-2
CASSLGTGPEQYF	TGTGCCAGCAGTTTAGGGACAGGGCCCGAGCAGTACTTC	TRBD1	TRBV27	many	TRBJ2-7
CAIRLQGALNTEAFF	TGTGCCATCAGACTACAGGGGGCATTGAACACTGAAGCTTTCTTT	TRBD1	TRBV10-3	few	TRBJ1-1
CASSYPSVTDTQYF	TGTGCCAGCAGTTACCCAAGCGTCACAGATACGCAGTATTTT	.	TRBV6-5	many	TRBJ2-3
CASSSTSGAYNEQFF	TGTGCCAGCAGCTCGACTAGCGGGGCTTACAATGAGCAGTTCTTC	TRBD2	TRBV9	many	TRBJ2-1
CASSQPPLTGKNSGANVLTF	TGCGCCAGCAGCCAACCCCCGCTGACAGGAAAAAACTCTGGGGCCAACGTCCTGACTTTC	.	TRBV4-1	.	TRBJ2-6
CASSLVPRSTEAFF	TGTGCCAGCAGTTTGGTTCCCAGGAGCACTGAAGCTTTCTTT	.	TRBV12-3/TRBV12-4	many	TRBJ1-1
CASRRRQTNTEAFF	TGTGCCAGCCGGCGGCGACAGACGAACACTGAAGCTTTCTTT	.	TRBV19	.	TRBJ1-1
CASSLGGTSGSNEQFF	TGTGCCAGCAGCTTAGGGGGGACTAGCGGGAGCAATGAGCAGTTCTTC	TRBD2	TRBV7-2	many	TRBJ2-1
CASSSVGGREAKLFF	TGTGCCAGCAGCTCAGTAGGGGGGCGAGAAGCAAAACTGTTTTTT	.	TRBV7-9	few	TRBJ1-4
CASSARQGRSPLHF	TGTGCCAGCAGTGCCCGACAGGGACGGTCACCCCTCCACTTT	TRBD1	TRBV2	many	TRBJ1-6
CSAKSGIPYEQYF	TGCAGTGCTAAGAGCGGGATACCCTACGAGCAGTACTTC	TRBD2	TRBV20-1	many	TRBJ2-7
CASRGGQASYGYTF	TGTGCCAGCAGGGGGGGTCAGGCGTCCTATGGCTACACCTTC	.	TRBV12-3/TRBV12-4	many	TRBJ1-2
CASGFTGGPGANVLTF	TGTGCTAGTGGTTTCACGGGGGGACCTGGGGCCAACGTCCTGACTTTC	TRBD2	TRBV12-5	many	TRBJ2-6
CASRDRGGNTEAFF	TGTGCCAGCAGGGATAGGGGGGGGAACACTGAAGCTTTCTTT	.	TRBV6-1	many	TRBJ1-1
CASSSGTAGNTIYF	TGTGCCAGCAGCAGCGGGACAGCCGGAAACACCATATATTTT	TRBD1	TRBV5-8	.	TRBJ1-3
CASSLGVWLPEAFF	TGTGCCAGCAGCTTAGGGGTTTGGTTACCTGAAGCTTTCTTT	.	TRBV7-2	many	TRBJ1-1
CASSQVSGEAFF	TGTGCCAGCAGCCAAGTCTCCGGTGAAGCTTTCTTT	.	TRBV3-1	.	TRBJ1-1
CASSSSGTGSQETQYF	TGCGCCAGCAGCTCCTCCGGGACAGGGTCCCAAGAGACCCAGTACTTC	TRBD1	TRBV5-1	many	TRBJ2-5
CSAWDAGNTGELFF	TGCAGTGCTTGGGACGCGGGAAACACCGGGGAGCTGTTTTTT	.	TRBV20-1	many	TRBJ2-2
CASNSYSVSYEQYF	TGTGCCAGCAATTCTTACTCGGTCTCCTACGAGCAGTACTTC	.	TRBV28	.	TRBJ2-7
CASRRPGAYNEQFF	TGTGCCAGCAGACGACCGGGGGCTTACAATGAGCAGTTCTTC	.	TRBV7-2	many	TRBJ2-1
CASSLRLAGFSDTQYF	TGTGCCAGCAGTTTAAGACTAGCGGGATTCTCAGATACGCAGTATTTT	TRBD2	TRBV28	many	TRBJ2-3
CASSLSAYGPRTF	TGTGCCAGCAGTCTCTCTGCTTATGGTCCCAGGACTTTC	.	TRBV27	many	TRBJ2-6
CASSPVQDSTYEQYF	TGTGCCAGCAGTCCGGTCCAGGACAGCACCTACGAGCAGTACTTC	.	TRBV28	many	TRBJ2-7
CASSYSKRNQPQHF	TGTGCCAGCAGTTACTCGAAAAGAAATCAGCCCCAGCATTTT	.	TRBV6-5	many	TRBJ1-5
CASSIAGGPGGELFF	TGTGCCAGCAGTATAGCGGGGGGGCCTGGCGGGGAGCTGTTTTTT	TRBD2	TRBV12-3/TRBV12-4	many	TRBJ2-2
CSVQGGYNEQFF	TGCAGCGTCCAGGGCGGGTACAATGAGCAGTTCTTC	.	TRBV29-1	many	TRBJ2-1
CASSLHGKHRHEQYF	TGTGCCAGCAGTTTACATGGGAAGCACCGCCACGAGCAGTACTTC	.	TRBV28	many	TRBJ2-7
CASSFLGAGGYTF	TGTGCCAGCAGCTTCCTAGGCGCGGGCGGCTACACCTTC	.	TRBV7-9	few	TRBJ1-2
CASSPTLGQGRVISSYEQYF	TGTGCCAGCTCACCAACACTTGGGCAGGGAAGGGTTATCAGCTCCTACGAGCAGTACTTC	.	TRBV18	many	TRBJ2-7
CASSQRNRRTGKETQYF	TGCGCCAGCAGCCAGAGAAACCGGCGGACAGGCAAAGAGACCCAGTACTTC	TRBD1	TRBV4-1	many	TRBJ2-5
CASSLVRDFYNEQFF	TGTGCCAGCAGCTTAGTCCGGGACTTCTACAATGAGCAGTTCTTC	.	TRBV7-2	many	TRBJ2-1
CASSGGETQYF	TGCGCCAGCAGCGGGGGGGAGACCCAGTACTTC	.	TRBV5-1	many	TRBJ2-5
CASSFQGGRTEAFF	TGTGCCAGCAGCTTCCAGGGTGGGAGGACTGAAGCTTTCTTT	.	TRBV7-2	many	TRBJ1-1
CASSEQGPYNSPLHF	TGTGCCAGCAGTGAACAGGGCCCCTATAATTCACCCCTCCACTTT	.	TRBV6-1	many	TRBJ1-6
CASTSYNEQFF	TGTGCCAGCACTTCCTACAATGAGCAGTTCTTC	.	TRBV5-6	many	TRBJ2-1
CASSQTVDNEQFF	TGTGCCAGCTCGCAGACAGTTGACAATGAGCAGTTCTTC	.	TRBV18	many	TRBJ2-1
CASSYLGLAGVMYNEQFF	TGTGCCAGCAGTTACCTCGGACTAGCGGGAGTCATGTACAATGAGCAGTTCTTC	TRBD2	TRBV6-5	many	TRBJ2-1
CASSLMELTGPPQPQHF	TGTGCCAGCAGCTTAATGGAGCTGACAGGGCCCCCTCAGCCCCAGCATTTT	TRBD1	TRBV5-6	many	TRBJ1-5
CASSYLGTDSYEQYF	TGTGCCAGCAGTTACTTAGGGACGGACTCCTACGAGCAGTACTTC	.	TRBV6-5	many	TRBJ2-7
CASSRDSYTEAFF	TGTGCCAGCAGCCGCGACAGCTACACTGAAGCTTTCTTT	.	TRBV3-1	many	TRBJ1-1
CASSGTGHGYTF	TGCGCCAGCTCCGGGACAGGGCATGGCTACACCTTC	TRBD1	TRBV5-1	many	TRBJ1-2
CATSRDMMGNQPQHF	TGTGCCACCAGCAGAGATATGATGGGCAATCAGCCCCAGCATTTT	.	TRBV15	many	TRBJ1-5
CASSYSTTETQYF	TGTGCCAGCAGTTACTCGACAACGGAGACCCAGTACTTC	.	TRBV6-5	many	TRBJ2-5
CASSQDSSGRALDEQFF	TGTGCCAGCAGCCAAGATAGTAGCGGGAGGGCCTTAGATGAGCAGTTCTTC	TRBD2	TRBV4-2	.	TRBJ2-1
CASSELVAGVTDTQYF	TGTGCCAGCAGTGAATTGGTAGCGGGAGTCACAGATACGCAGTATTTT	TRBD2	TRBV25-1	many	TRBJ2-3